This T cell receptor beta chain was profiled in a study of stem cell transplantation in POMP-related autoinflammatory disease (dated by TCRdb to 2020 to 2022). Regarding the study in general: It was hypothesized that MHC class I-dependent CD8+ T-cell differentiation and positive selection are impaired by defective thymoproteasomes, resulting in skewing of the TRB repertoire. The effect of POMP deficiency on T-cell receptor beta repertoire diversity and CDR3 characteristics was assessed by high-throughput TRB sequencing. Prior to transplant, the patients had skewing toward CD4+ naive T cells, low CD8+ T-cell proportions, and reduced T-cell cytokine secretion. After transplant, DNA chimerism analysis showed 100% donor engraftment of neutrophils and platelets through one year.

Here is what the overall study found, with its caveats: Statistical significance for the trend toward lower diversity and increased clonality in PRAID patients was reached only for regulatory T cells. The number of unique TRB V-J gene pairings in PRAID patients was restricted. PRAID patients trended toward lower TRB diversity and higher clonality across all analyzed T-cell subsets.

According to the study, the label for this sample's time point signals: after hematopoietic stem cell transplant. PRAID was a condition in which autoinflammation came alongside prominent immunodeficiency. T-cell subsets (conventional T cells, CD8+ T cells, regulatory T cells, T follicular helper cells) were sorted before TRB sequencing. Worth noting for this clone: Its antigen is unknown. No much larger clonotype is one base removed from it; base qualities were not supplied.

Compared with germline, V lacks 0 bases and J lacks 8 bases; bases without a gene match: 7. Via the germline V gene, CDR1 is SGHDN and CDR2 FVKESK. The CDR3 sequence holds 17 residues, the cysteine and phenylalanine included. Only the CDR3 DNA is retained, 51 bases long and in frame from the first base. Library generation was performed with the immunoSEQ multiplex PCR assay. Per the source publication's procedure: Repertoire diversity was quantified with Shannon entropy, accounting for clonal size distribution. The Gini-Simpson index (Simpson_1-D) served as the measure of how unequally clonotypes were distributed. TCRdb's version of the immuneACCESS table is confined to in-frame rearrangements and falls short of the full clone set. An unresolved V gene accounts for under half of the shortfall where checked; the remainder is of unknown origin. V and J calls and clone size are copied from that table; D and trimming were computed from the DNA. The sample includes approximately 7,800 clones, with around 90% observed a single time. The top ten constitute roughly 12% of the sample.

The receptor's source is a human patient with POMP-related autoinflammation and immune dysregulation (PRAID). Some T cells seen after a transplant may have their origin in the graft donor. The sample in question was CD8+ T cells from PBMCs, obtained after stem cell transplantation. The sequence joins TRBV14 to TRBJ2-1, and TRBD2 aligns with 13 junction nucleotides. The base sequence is TGTGCCAGCAGCCAAGATGTCAGGACTAGCGGGAGCGATGAGCAGTTCTTC. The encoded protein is CASSQDVRTSGSDEQFF.